A single sample is the source of the 8 T cell receptor beta chains below, sequenced in a study of cytomegalovirus exposure and HLA in healthy donors. Researchers ran the PCR with 60 Vbeta and 13 Jbeta primers. TCRdb's table, derived via immunoSEQ multiplex PCR, lists solely in-frame clones and lacks some. The sample lists approximately 210,000 clones, over 60% seen once, with roughly 0.99% in the top ten. The source material was PBMCs. These receptors were obtained from a woman in her thirties or forties in good health and CMV-seronegative.

V usage is TRBV2 and J usage is TRBJ1-2; no firm D call. V was clipped by 5 bases and J by 2 bases, with 6 bases between them. This CDR3 is built from 12 residues. Germline assignment: CDR1 SNHLY and CDR2 FYNNEI. The CDR3 protein is CASSNKNYGYTF. Here the CDR3 DNA reads TGTGCCAGCAGTAACAAGAACTATGGCTACACCTTC.

The chain links TRBV11-3 to TRBJ1-1; D is ambiguous. CDR1 and CDR2 (germline): SGHNT, YENEEA. Trimming removed 0 bases at V and 2 bases at J, with 4 bases between. This CDR3 is built from 13 residues. The CDR3 DNA reads as TGTGCCAGCAGCTTAGACTCCAACACTGAAGCTTTCTTT. Translating gives CASSLDSNTEAFF.

As concerns this clone: Other DNA sequences in this sample translate to the same CDR3. This chain joins TRBV6-1 and TRBJ2-3; TRBD2 is a possible D gene (5 bases). Trimming removed 3 bases at V and 1 base at J, with 14 bases between. The CDR3 runs 16 residues. The germline V gene encodes CDR1 MNHNS and CDR2 SASEGT. CDR3 nucleotide sequence: TGTGCCAGCAGTGAGGCGGCCGGGGTCGGCACAGATACGCAGTATTTT. This codes for CASSEAAGVGTDTQYF.

The chain recombines TRBV11-3 with TRBJ2-7; 12 bases line up with TRBD2. Losses at the gene ends were 5 bases for V and 3 bases for J; bases not matched to a gene: 5. CDR3 length: 15 amino acids. Germline lookup yields CDR1 SGHNT and CDR2 YENEEA. This CDR3 reads CASSPSTSGGYEQYF. CDR3 bases: TGTGCCAGCAGCCCTTCGACTAGCGGGGGCTACGAGCAGTACTTC.

CDR3 protein: CASSEQGIYTF. DNA for the CDR3: TGCGCCAGCAGCGAACAGGGAATCTACACCTTC. The chain uses TRBV5-1 and TRBJ1-2; TRBD1 is a possible D gene (6 bases). The CDR3 runs to 11 residues. Trimming removed 4 bases from V and 10 bases from J, with 11 bases in between. CDR1 and CDR2 from the germline V gene are SGHRS and YFSETQ.

The chain is built from TRBV4-3 and TRBJ1-2; D unresolved. The V end was cut by 0 bases, the J end by 7 bases, with 15 bases between. Germline loops: CDR1 LGHNA, CDR2 YSLEER. This CDR3 is built from 15 residues. The DNA of the CDR3 is TGCGCCAGCAGCCAAGATTTGGGCGGGGTTCGTGGCTACACCTTC. Amino acid sequence: CASSQDLGGVRGYTF.

The V call is TRBV30, the J call TRBJ1-1; TRBD1 aligns across 8 bases. V lost 0 bases, J lost 14 bases, and 11 bases stayed unmatched. Germline V gene lookup returns CDR1 GTSNPN and CDR2 SVGIG (reference sequence). The CDR3 covers 13 residues. DNA of the CDR3: TGTGCCTGGAGTGTAAGGAGGGGCGGACAGGGCTTCTTT. Amino acid sequence: CAWSVRRGGQGFF.

The chain employs TRBV6-5 and TRBJ1-1; a weak D match, TRBD1 (6 bases). Per germline, CDR1 MNHEY and CDR2 SVGAGI. The CDR3 runs 15 residues. V was cut by 6 bases and J by 6 bases, with 20 bases left in between. Here the CDR3 reads CASSSHRDTLSEAFF. The CDR3 nucleotides are TGTGCCAGCAGCTCCCACCGGGACACTCTTTCTGAAGCTTTCTTT.